The next 22 T cell receptor beta chains were all read from a single sample in a study of T cells expressing NK-cell markers (dated by TCRdb to 2020 to 2022). Libraries were prepared through 5' RACE. The sequencer listed for this sample is Illumina HiSeq 2000. Through TCRdb reprocessing, the reads give one entry per CDR3 protein sequence; DNA is omitted. This specimen's table enumerates some 460,000 distinct CDR3 sequences. The ten largest clones capture under 1.5% of the sample. Material: blood T cells: a sorted CD56 or NKG2C T cell subset, CD4+ or CD8+ T cells, or bulk PBMC T cells (not recorded which). These receptors came from a woman aged 45-60 years in good health. Donor details come from another sample of the same person, matched by shared clones.

The chain carries TRBV20-1 and TRBJ1-1; TCRdb selects TRBD1, and the lack of DNA leaves this call unchecked. This CDR3 has 11 residues. Germline V gene data show CDR1 as DFQATT and CDR2 as SNEGSKA (reference sequence). The CDR3 spells CSARIGQGAFF.

The chain carries TRBV11-2 and TRBJ2-2. Germline CDR1 SGHAT, CDR2 FQNNGV. CDR3 size: 14 residues. CDR3 protein: CASSLVPGNGELFF.

This chain connects TRBV6-6 to TRBJ2-4; there is no DNA to check the TCRdb D call of TRBD2. Germline V gives CDR1 MNHNY, CDR2 SVGAGI (reference sequence). The CDR3 spans 14 residues. This CDR3 reads CASSSSGNKNIQYF.

This sequence joins TRBV9 and TRBJ1-4; TCRdb's assignment of TRBD1 cannot be checked, as there is no DNA. Germline loops: CDR1 SGDLS, CDR2 YYNGEE. The CDR3 consists of 15 residues. The CDR3 reads CASSGETGVWKKLFF.

The V gene is TRBV5-5, the J gene TRBJ1-3; TCRdb's assignment of TRBD1 cannot be checked, as there is no DNA. The CDR3 sequence is 15 residues long. Germline V gene sequence: CDR1 SGHKS, CDR2 YYEKEE (reference sequence). CDR3 sequence: CASSFLRDSGNTIYF.

The chain combines TRBV11-2 with TRBJ1-3. This CDR3 spans 14 amino acids. Germline values: CDR1 SGHAT, CDR2 FQNNGV. CDR3 in amino acids: CASSFKPSGNTIYF.

The rearrangement uses TRBV5-5 and TRBJ2-3; TCRdb's assignment of TRBD2 cannot be checked, as there is no DNA. Germline V gene data show CDR1 as SGHKS and CDR2 as YYEKEE (reference sequence). The CDR3 length is 14 residues. CDR3 amino acids: CASSWGDFGNTQYF.

The V and J genes are TRBV20-1 and TRBJ1-1; TCRdb returns TRBD1, unconfirmable since there is no DNA. The CDR3 loop spans 15 amino acids. Germline V CDR1 and CDR2: DFQATT, SNEGSKA (reference sequence). The CDR3 loop is CSATRTGGGNTEAFF.

The chain employs TRBV6-6 and TRBJ2-3. The CDR3 loop spans 13 amino acids. Germline CDR1 MNHNY, CDR2 SVGAGI (reference sequence). CDR3 sequence: CASSYNLGDTQYF.

The CDR3 sequence: CASSAGMRSWEQFF. This rearrangement joins TRBV5-1 to TRBJ2-1. The CDR3 has 14 amino acids. Germline CDR1 and CDR2: SGHRS and YFSETQ.

The chain links TRBV14 to TRBJ2-4. The CDR3 has 12 residues. Germline CDR1 is SGHDN and CDR2 is FVKESK. The CDR3 sequence: CASSLNGYIQYF.

The chain recombines TRBV15 with TRBJ2-2. Germline CDR1 and CDR2: LNHNV and YYDKDF (reference sequence). There are 13 residues in the CDR3. CDR3 sequence: CATSRDPSEELFF.

The CDR3 region is CASGRRALNNEQFF. V and J are TRBV12-5 and TRBJ2-1; the D call of TRBD2 rests on TCRdb alone, since no DNA is present to check it. Germline loops: CDR1 LGHNT, CDR2 FRNRAP. The CDR3 extends over 14 amino acids.

The chain carries TRBV5-1 and TRBJ2-3. Germline-derived CDR1 and CDR2 are SGHRS and YFSETQ. The CDR3 runs to 14 residues. CDR3: CASSSSNRVDTQYF.

The chain couples TRBV29-1 to TRBJ2-2; TCRdb proposes TRBD2, but this gene call is untestable without DNA. Germline assignment: CDR1 SQVTM and CDR2 ANQGSEA. The CDR3 is 13 residues long. This chain's CDR3 is CSVQVGGAGELFF.

The chain couples TRBV20-1 to TRBJ2-7; TCRdb calls TRBD2, which cannot be checked without DNA. The CDR3 sequence is 14 residues long. The germline V gene has CDR1 DFQATT and CDR2 SNEGSKA (reference sequence). CDR3 protein: CSVAWTLSSYEQYF.

CDR3 amino acids: CSVGTSAHWAQETQYF. V is TRBV29-1 and J is TRBJ2-5; lacking DNA, the TRBD2 call made by TCRdb goes unchecked. Germline V gene lookup returns CDR1 SQVTM and CDR2 ANQGSEA. The CDR3 loop spans 16 amino acids.

The V gene is TRBV20-1, the J gene TRBJ2-5; TCRdb lists TRBD1, though no DNA is available to test this call. CDR1 DFQATT and CDR2 SNEGSKA come from the germline V gene (reference sequence). The CDR3 extends over 13 amino acids. CDR3 residues: CSANIFRGETQYF.

The chain joins TRBV9 to TRBJ2-4; the TCRdb D gene call, TRBD2, has no DNA to confirm it. In germline, CDR1 is SGDLS, CDR2 YYNGEE. The CDR3 has 15 amino acids. CDR3 sequence reads: CASSSSALAKNIQYF.

The chain recombines TRBV27 with TRBJ2-3. Per germline, CDR1 MNHEY and CDR2 SMNVEV (reference sequence). The CDR3 contains 13 residues. This CDR3 is CASSLSSADTQYF.

The chain carries TRBV7-9 and TRBJ2-3; TCRdb lists TRBD1, though no DNA is available to test this call. The CDR3 extends over 14 amino acids. CDR1 SEHNR and CDR2 FQNEAQ come from the germline V gene (reference sequence). The CDR3 reads CASSFGQGLDTQYF.

The rearrangement uses TRBV11-2 and TRBJ2-3; without DNA, the TCRdb call of TRBD1 cannot be checked. Germline V gives CDR1 SGHAT, CDR2 FQNNGV. The CDR3 sequence is 14 residues long. CDR3: CASSSTGGKDTQYF.